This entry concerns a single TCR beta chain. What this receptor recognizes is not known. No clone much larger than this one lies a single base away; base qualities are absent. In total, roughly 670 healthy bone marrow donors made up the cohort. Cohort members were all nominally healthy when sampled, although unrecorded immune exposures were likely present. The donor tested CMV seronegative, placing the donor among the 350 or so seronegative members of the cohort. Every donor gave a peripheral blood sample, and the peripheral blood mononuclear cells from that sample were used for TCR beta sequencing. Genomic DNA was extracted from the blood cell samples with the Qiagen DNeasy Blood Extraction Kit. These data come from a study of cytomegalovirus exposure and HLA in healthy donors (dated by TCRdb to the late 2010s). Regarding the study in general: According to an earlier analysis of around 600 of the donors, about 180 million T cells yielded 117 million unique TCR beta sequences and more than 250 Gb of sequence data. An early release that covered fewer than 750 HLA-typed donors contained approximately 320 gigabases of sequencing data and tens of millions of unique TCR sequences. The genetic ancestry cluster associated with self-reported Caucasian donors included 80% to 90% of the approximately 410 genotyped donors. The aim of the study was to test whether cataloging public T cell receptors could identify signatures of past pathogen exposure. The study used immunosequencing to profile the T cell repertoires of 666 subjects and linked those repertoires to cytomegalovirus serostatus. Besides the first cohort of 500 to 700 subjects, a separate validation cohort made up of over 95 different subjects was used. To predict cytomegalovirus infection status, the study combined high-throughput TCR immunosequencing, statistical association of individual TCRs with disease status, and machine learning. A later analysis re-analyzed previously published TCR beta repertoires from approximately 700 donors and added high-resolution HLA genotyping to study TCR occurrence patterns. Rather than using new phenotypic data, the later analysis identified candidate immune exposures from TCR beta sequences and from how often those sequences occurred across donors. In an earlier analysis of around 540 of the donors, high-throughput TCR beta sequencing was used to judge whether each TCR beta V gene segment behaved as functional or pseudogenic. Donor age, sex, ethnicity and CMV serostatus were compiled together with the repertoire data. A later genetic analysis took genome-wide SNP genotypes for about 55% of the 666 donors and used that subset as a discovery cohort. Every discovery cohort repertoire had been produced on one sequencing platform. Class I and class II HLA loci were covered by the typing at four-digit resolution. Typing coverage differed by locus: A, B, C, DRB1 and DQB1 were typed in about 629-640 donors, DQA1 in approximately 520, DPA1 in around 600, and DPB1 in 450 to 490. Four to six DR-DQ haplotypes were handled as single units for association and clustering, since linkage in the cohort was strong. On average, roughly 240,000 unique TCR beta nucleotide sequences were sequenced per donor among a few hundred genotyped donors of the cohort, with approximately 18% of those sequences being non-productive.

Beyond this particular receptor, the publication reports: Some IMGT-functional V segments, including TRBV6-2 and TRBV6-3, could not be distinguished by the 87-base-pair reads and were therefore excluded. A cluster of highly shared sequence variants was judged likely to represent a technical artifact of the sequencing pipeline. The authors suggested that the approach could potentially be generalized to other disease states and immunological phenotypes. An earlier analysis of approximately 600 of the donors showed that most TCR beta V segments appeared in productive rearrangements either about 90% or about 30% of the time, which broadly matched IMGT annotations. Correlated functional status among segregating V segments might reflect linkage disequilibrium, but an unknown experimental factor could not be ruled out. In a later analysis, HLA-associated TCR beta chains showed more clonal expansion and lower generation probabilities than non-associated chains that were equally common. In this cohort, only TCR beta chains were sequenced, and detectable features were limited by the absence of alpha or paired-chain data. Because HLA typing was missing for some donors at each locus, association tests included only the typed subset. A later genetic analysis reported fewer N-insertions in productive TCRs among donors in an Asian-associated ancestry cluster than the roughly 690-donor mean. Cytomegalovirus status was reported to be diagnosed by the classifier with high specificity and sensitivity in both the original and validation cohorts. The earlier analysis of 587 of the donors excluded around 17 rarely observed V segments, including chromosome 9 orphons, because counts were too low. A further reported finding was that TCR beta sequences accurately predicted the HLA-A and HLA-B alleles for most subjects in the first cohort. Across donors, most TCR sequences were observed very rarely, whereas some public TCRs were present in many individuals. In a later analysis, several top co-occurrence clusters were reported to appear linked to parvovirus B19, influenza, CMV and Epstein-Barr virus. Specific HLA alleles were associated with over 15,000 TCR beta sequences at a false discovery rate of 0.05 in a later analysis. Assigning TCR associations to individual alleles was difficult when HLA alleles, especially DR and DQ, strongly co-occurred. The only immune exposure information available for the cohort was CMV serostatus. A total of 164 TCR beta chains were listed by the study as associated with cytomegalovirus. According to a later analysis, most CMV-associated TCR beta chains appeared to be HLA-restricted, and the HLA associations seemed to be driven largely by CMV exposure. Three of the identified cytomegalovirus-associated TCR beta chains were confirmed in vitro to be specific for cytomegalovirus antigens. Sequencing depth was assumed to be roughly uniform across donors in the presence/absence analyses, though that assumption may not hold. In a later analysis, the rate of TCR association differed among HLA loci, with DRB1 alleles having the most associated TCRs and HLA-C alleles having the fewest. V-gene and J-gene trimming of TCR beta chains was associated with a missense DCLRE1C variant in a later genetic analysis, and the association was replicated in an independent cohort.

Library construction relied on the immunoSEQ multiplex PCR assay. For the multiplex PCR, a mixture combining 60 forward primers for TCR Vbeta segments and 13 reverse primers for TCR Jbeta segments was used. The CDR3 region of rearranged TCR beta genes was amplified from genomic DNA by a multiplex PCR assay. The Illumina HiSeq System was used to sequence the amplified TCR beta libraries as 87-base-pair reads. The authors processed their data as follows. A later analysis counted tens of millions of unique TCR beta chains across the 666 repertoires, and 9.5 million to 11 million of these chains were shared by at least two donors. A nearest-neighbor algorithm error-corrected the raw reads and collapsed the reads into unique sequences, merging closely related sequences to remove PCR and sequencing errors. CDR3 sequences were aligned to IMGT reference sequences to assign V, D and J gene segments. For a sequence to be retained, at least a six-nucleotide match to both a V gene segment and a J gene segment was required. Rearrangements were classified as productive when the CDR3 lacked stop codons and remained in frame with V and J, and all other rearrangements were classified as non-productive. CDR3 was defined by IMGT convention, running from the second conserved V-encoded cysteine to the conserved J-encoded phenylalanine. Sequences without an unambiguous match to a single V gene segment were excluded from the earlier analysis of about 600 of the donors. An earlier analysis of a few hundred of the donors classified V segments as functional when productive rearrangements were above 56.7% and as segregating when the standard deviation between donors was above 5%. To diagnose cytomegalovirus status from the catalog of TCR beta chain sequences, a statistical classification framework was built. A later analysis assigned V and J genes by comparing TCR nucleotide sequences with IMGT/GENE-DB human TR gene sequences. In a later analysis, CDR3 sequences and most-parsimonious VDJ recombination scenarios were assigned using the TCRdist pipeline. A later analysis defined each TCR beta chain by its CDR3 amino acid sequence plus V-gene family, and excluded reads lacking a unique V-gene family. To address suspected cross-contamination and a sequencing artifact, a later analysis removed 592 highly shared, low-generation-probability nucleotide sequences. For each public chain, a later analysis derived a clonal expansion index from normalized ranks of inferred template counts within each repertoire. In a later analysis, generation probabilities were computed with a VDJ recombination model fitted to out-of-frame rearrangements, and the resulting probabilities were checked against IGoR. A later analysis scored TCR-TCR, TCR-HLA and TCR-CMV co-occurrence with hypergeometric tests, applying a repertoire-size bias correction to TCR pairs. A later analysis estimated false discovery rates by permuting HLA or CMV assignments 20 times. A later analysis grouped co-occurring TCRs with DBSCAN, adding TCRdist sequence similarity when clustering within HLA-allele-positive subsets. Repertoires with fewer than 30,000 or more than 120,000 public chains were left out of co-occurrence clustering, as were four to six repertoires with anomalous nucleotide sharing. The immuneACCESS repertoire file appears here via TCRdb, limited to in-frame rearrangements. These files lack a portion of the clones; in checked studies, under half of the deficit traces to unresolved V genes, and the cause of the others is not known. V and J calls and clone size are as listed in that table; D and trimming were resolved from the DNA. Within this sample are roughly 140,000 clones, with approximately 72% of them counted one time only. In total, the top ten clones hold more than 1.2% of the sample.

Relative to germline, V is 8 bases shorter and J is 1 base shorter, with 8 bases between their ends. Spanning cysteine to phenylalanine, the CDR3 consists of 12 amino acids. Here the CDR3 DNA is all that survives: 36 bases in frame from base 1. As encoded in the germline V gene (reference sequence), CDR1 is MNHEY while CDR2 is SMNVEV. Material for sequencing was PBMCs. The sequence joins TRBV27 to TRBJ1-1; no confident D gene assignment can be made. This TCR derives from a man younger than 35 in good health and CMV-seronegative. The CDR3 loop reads CASGHGNTEAFF. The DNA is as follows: TGTGCCAGCGGGCACGGGAACACTGAAGCTTTCTTT.